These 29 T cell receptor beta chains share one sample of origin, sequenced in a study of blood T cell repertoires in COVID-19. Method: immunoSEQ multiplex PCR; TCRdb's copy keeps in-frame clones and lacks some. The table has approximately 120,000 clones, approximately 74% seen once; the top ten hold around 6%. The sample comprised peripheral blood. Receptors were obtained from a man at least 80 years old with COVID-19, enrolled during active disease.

CDR3 amino acids: CASSPDSGGGYTF. The CDR3 bases are TGTGCCAGCAGCCCGGACAGTGGGGGTGGCTACACCTTC. This sequence joins TRBV11-2 and TRBJ1-2; a weak D match, TRBD1 (6 bases). Germline V lookup: CDR1 SGHAT, CDR2 FQNNGV. The CDR3 covers 13 residues. Trimming cost V 5 bases and J 7 bases, with 14 bases left between them.

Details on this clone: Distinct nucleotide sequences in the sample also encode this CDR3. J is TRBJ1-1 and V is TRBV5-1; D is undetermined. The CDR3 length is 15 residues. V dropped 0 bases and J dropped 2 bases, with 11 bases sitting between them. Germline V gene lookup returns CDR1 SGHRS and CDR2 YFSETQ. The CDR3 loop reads CASSLGRVGNTEAFF. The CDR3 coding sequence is TGCGCCAGCAGCTTGGGACGGGTAGGAAACACTGAAGCTTTCTTT.

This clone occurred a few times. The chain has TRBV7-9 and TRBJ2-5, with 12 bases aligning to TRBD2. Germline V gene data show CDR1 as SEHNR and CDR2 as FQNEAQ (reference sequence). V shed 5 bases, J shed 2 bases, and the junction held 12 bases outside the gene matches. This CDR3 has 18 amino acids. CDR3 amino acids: CASSAAPGLAGSQETQYF. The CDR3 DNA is TGTGCCAGCAGCGCAGCCCCGGGACTAGCGGGCTCTCAAGAGACCCAGTACTTC. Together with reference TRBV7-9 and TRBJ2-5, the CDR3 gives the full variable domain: DTGVSQNPRHKITKRGQNVTFRCDPISEHNRLYWYRQTLGQGPEFLTYFQNEAQLEKSRLLSDRFSAERPKGSFSTLEIQRTEQGDSAMYLCASSAAPGLAGSQETQYFGPGTRLLVL.

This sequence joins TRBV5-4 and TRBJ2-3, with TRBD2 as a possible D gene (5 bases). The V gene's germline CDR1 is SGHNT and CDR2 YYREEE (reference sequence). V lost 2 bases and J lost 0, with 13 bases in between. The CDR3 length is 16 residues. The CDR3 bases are TGTGCCAGCAGCTTAAGGTTAGCGCAAAGCACAGATACGCAGTATTTT. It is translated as CASSLRLAQSTDTQYF.

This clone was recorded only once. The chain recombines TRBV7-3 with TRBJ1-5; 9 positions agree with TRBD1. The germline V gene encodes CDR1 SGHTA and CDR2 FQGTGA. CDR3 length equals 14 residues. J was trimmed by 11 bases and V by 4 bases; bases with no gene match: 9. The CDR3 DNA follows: TGTGCCAGCAGCTCGGGACAGGGTGAGAGGACCCAGCATTTT. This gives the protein CASSSGQGERTQHF.

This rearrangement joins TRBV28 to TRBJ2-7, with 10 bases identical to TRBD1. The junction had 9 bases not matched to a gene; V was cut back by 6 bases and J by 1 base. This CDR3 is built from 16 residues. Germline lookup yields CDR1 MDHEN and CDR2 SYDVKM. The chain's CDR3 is CASRTIGTGASYEQYF. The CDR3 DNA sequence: TGTGCCAGCAGGACGATCGGGACAGGGGCGTCCTACGAGCAGTACTTC.

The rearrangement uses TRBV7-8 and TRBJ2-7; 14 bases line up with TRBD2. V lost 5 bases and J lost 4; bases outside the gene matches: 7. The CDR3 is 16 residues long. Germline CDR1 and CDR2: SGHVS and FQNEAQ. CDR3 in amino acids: CASSHGTSGRGYEQYF. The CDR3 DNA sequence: TGTGCCAGCAGCCACGGGACTAGCGGGAGAGGGTACGAGCAGTACTTC.

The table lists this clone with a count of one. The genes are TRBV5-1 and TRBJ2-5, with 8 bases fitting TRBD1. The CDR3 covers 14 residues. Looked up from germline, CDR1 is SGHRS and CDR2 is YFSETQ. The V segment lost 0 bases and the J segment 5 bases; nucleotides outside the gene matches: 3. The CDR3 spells CASSLGTGSETQYF. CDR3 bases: TGCGCCAGCAGCTTGGGGACAGGGAGCGAGACCCAGTACTTC.

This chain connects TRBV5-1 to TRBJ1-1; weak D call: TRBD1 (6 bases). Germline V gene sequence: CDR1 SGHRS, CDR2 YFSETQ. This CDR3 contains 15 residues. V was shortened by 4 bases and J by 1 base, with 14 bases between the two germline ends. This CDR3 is CASSQGRVGNTEAFF. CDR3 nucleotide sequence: TGCGCCAGCAGCCAGGGGAGGGTGGGGAACACTGAAGCTTTCTTT.

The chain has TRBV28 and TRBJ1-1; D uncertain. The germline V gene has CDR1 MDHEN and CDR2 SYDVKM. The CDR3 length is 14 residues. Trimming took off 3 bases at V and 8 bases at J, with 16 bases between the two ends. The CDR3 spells CASSLRVPTHEAFF. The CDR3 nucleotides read TGTGCCAGCAGTTTGAGGGTTCCCACACACGAAGCTTTCTTT.

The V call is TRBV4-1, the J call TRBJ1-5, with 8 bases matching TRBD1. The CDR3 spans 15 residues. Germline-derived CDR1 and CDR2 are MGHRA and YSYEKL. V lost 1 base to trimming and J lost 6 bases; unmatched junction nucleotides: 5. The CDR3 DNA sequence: TGCGCCAGCAGCCAAGCTGACAGGGGCCCTCAGCCCCAGCATTTT. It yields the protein CASSQADRGPQPQHF.

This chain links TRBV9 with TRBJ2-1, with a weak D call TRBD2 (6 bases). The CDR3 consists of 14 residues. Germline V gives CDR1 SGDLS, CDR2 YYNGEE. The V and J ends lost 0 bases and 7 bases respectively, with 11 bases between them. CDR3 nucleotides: TGTGCCAGCAGCGTAGGGGGGGACTTTAATGAGCAGTTCTTC. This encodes CASSVGGDFNEQFF.

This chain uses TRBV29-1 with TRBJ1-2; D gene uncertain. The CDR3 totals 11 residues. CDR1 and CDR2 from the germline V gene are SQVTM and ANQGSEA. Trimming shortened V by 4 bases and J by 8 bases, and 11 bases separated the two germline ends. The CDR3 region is CSVVEGNGYTF. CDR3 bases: TGCAGCGTTGTGGAGGGAAACGGCTACACCTTC.

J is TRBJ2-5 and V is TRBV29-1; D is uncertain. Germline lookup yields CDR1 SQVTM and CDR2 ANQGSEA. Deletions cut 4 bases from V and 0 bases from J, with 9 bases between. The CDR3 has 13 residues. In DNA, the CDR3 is TGCAGCGTTGCCCAATCAGACCAAGAGACCCAGTACTTC. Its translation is CSVAQSDQETQYF.

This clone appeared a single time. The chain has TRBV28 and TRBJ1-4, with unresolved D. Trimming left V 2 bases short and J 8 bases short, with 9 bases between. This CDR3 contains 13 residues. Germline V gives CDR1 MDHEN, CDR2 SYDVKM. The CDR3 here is CASSLRTGEKLFF. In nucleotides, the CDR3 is TGTGCCAGCAGTTTAAGGACGGGGGAAAAACTGTTTTTT.

The CDR3: CATTWTSGAYEQYF. CDR3 DNA sequence: TGTGCCACCACTTGGACTAGCGGTGCCTACGAGCAGTACTTC. This chain joins TRBV6-4 and TRBJ2-7; 10 positions agree with TRBD2. With V trimmed by 10 bases and J by 2 bases, 8 bases remained unmatched. The germline V gene encodes CDR1 MRHNA and CDR2 SNTAGT. This CDR3 has 14 amino acids.

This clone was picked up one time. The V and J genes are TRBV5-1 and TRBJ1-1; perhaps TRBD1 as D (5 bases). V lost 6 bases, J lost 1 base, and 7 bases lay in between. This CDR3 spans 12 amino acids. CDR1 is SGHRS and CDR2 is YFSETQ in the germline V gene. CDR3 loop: CASTGGNTEAFF. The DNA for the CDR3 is TGCGCCAGCACCGGGGGGAACACTGAAGCTTTCTTT.

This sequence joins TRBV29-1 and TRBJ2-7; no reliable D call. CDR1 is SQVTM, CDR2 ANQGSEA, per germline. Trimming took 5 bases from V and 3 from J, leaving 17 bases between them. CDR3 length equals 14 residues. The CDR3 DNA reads TGCAGCGTTAGTCCTGGTTTTCCTAGCTACGAGCAGTACTTC. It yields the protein CSVSPGFPSYEQYF.

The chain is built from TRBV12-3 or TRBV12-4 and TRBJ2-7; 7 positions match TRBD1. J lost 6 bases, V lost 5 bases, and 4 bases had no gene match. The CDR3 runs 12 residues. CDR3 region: CASSPTGTEQYF. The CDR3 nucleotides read TGTGCCAGCAGTCCGACAGGGACCGAGCAGTACTTC.

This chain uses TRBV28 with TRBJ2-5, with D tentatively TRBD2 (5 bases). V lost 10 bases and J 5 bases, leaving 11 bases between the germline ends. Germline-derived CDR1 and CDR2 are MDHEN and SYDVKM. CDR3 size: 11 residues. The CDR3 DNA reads TGTGCCACCAGGTCGGGGGAGACCCAGTACTTC. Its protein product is CATRSGETQYF.

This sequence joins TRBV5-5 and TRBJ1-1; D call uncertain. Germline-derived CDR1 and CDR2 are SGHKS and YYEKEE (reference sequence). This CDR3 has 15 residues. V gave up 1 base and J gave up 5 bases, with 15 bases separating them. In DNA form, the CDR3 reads TGTGCCAGCAGCTTGTGGGCCATAATCAGGACTGAAGCTTTCTTT. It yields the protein CASSLWAIIRTEAFF.

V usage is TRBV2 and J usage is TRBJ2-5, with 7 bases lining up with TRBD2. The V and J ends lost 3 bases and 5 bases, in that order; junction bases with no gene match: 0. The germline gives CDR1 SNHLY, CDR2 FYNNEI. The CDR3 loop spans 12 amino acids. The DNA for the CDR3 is TGTGCCAGCAGTGAGGGAGGGGAGACCCAGTACTTC. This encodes CASSEGGETQYF.

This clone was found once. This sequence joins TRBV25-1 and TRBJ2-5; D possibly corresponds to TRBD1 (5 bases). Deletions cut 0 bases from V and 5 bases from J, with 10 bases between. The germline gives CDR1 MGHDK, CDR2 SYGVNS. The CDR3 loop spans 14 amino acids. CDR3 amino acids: CASSEYRVEETQYF. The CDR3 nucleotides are TGTGCCAGCAGTGAATACAGGGTGGAGGAGACCCAGTACTTC.

The CDR3 sequence is CASSQGEGEKLFF. The CDR3 nucleotides read TGTGCCAGCAGCCAGGGGGAAGGTGAAAAACTGTTTTTT. The chain joins TRBV13 to TRBJ1-4; 7 bases fit TRBD1. Germline CDR1 is PRHDT and CDR2 is FYEKMQ (reference sequence). The CDR3 runs 13 residues. The J segment lost 7 bases and the V segment lost 5 bases, leaving 4 bases of the junction unmatched.

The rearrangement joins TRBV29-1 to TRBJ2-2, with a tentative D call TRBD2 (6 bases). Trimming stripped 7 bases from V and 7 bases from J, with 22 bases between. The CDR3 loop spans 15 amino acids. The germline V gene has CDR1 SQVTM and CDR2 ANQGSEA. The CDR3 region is CSGRGSGKGVGELFF. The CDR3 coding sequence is TGCAGCGGGAGAGGTAGCGGAAAAGGGGTCGGGGAGCTGTTTTTT.

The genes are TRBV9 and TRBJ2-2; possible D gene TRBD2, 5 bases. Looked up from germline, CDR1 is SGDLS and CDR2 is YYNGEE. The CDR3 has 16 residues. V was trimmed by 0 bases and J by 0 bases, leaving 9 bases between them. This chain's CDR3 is CASSVDAGPNTGELFF. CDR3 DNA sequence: TGTGCCAGCAGCGTAGATGCGGGCCCGAACACCGGGGAGCTGTTTTTT.

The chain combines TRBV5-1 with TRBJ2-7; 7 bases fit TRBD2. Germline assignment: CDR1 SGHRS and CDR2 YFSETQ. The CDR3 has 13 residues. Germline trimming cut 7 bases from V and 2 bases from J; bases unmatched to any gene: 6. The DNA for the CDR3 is TGCGCCAGCCAGCGGGATCCTACCTACGAGCAGTACTTC. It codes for CASQRDPTYEQYF.

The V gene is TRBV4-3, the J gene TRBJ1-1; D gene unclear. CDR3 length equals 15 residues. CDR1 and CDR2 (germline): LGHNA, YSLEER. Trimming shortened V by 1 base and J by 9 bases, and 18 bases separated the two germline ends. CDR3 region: CASSQAYSGGQQAFF. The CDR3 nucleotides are TGCGCCAGCAGCCAAGCATACTCGGGAGGCCAACAAGCTTTCTTT.

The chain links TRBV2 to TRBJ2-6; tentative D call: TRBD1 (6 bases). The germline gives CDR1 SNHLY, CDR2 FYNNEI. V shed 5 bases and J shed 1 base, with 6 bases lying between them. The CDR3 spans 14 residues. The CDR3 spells CASSTGSGANVLTF. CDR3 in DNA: TGTGCCAGCAGTACAGGGTCTGGGGCCAACGTCCTGACTTTC.